The 14 T cell receptor beta chains below all came from one sample that was sequenced in a study of radiotherapy plus CTLA-4 blockade in lung cancer. Assay: immunoSEQ multiplex PCR; the TCRdb copy retains only in-frame clones and omits some. The sample lists about 97,000 clones; 65% to 80% were seen once. This specimen was peripheral blood, taken from a patient treated with radiotherapy plus ipilimumab. The receptor set was obtained from a human donor with non-small cell lung cancer who had a partial response to radiotherapy plus ipilimumab. Some clones in this sample may be carry-over from other donors' samples.

As concerns this clone: Other nucleotide sequences in the sample specify the same CDR3. The rearrangement joins TRBV5-1 to TRBJ2-7; a possible D gene is TRBD1 (6 bases). This CDR3 is built from 13 residues. Trimming shortened V by 2 bases and J by 7 bases, and 13 bases separated the two germline ends. CDR1 and CDR2 (germline): SGHRS, YFSETQ. CDR3 DNA sequence: TGCGCCAGCAGCTTCGAGGGGGTCTATGAGCAGTACTTC. Translated: CASSFEGVYEQYF.

The chain links TRBV2 to TRBJ1-5; perhaps TRBD1 as D (5 bases). CDR3 length: 14 amino acids. Germline loops: CDR1 SNHLY, CDR2 FYNNEI. V dropped 4 bases and J dropped 4 bases, with 11 bases sitting between them. CDR3 nucleotides: TGTGCCAGCAGTGTATGGGGGGGGAATCAGCCCCAGCATTTT. Protein sequence: CASSVWGGNQPQHF.

The chain recombines TRBV28 with TRBJ2-4; D is possibly TRBD1 (6 bases). This CDR3 is 15 amino acids long. CDR1 MDHEN and CDR2 SYDVKM come from the germline V gene. V lost 6 bases to trimming and J lost 3 bases, with 15 bases between them. The CDR3 reads CASSVQGSGKNIQYF. DNA for the CDR3: TGTGCCAGCAGCGTTCAGGGGAGTGGCAAAAACATTCAGTACTTC. Using reference TRBV28 and TRBJ2-4 for the parts outside the CDR3, the full variable domain is DVKVTQSSRYLVKRTGEKVFLECVQDMDHENMFWYRQDPGLGLRLIYFSYDVKMKEKGDIPEGYSVSREKKERFSLILESASTNQTSMYLCASSVQGSGKNIQYFGAGTRLSVL.

This clone was detected only once. The sample contains more than one DNA sequence encoding this CDR3. The chain has TRBV27 and TRBJ2-3, with a possible D match to TRBD1 (5 bases). The CDR3 runs 14 residues. Trimming shortened V by 3 bases and J by 3 bases, and 10 bases separated the two germline ends. Germline V CDR1 and CDR2: MNHEY, SMNVEV (reference sequence). In DNA form, the CDR3 reads TGTGCCAGCAGTTTTCGTGCAGGGACAGATACGCAGTATTTT. It yields the protein CASSFRAGTDTQYF.

This clone showed up just a few times. V and J are TRBV5-4 and TRBJ2-7; 10 positions match TRBD1. The CDR3 is 14 amino acids. The germline CDR1 and CDR2 sequences are SGHNT and YYREEE (reference sequence). Unmatched junction bases numbered 8, after V lost 5 bases and J lost 6 bases. For the CDR3, the DNA is TGTGCCAGCAGTTGGGACAGGGGAGTAGGCGAGCAGTACTTC. Its translation is CASSWDRGVGEQYF.

The chain employs TRBV10-1 and TRBJ2-3; TRBD2 might be the D (6 bases). Germline CDR1 is WNHNN and CDR2 is SYGVQD (reference sequence). The CDR3 length is 16 residues. Trimming removed 4 bases at V and 4 bases at J, with 18 bases between. CDR3 in DNA: TGCGCCAGCAGTGTCGGTATATCGCGGGACGCAGATACGCAGTATTTT. Its translation: CASSVGISRDADTQYF.

J is TRBJ1-3 and V is TRBV18; D remains unclear. Germline values: CDR1 KGHSH, CDR2 LQKENI. The CDR3 has 17 residues. V was clipped by 1 base and J by 4 bases, with 17 bases between them. This CDR3 reads CASSPRPHREEGNTIYF. DNA for the CDR3: TGTGCCAGCTCACCACGGCCCCACCGCGAGGAAGGAAACACCATATATTTT.

The J gene is TRBJ1-4, the V gene TRBV7-8; the match to TRBD1 covers 9 bases. After removal of 4 bases from V and 5 bases from J, the junction contained 5 bases not matched to a gene. This CDR3 is built from 15 residues. Per germline, CDR1 SGHVS and CDR2 FQNEAQ. The CDR3 sequence is CASSYRQGGNEKLFF. The DNA for the CDR3 is TGTGCCAGCAGCTACCGACAGGGGGGAAATGAAAAACTGTTTTTT.

V is TRBV7-8 and J is TRBJ2-7, with no clear D. The germline V gene encodes CDR1 SGHVS and CDR2 FQNEAQ. This CDR3 is built from 14 residues. Deletions cut 0 bases from V and 0 bases from J, with 6 bases between. CDR3 sequence reads: CASSLARSSYEQYF. As DNA, the CDR3 is TGTGCCAGCAGCTTAGCGCGTAGCTCCTACGAGCAGTACTTC.

This clone was seen at least ten times. V usage is TRBV7-9 and J usage is TRBJ1-1; D may be TRBD1 (5 bases). This CDR3 contains 14 residues. The germline gives CDR1 SEHNR, CDR2 FQNEAQ (reference sequence). Trimming took off 8 bases at V and 6 bases at J, with 19 bases between the two ends. The chain's CDR3 is CASAYLTGGAEAFF. CDR3 nucleotides: TGTGCCAGCGCCTATCTAACCGGGGGGGCTGAAGCTTTCTTT.

The chain combines TRBV4-1 with TRBJ2-7; 9 bases are shared with TRBD1. The junction had 5 bases not matched to a gene; V was cut back by 5 bases and J by 3 bases. The CDR3 contains 14 residues. Germline CDR1 reads MGHRA; CDR2 reads YSYEKL. DNA for the CDR3: TGCGCCAGCAGCGGGGGACAGGGACACTACGAGCAGTACTTC. It encodes CASSGGQGHYEQYF.

The chain couples TRBV6-5 to TRBJ2-7; 10 bases align to TRBD1. Germline V CDR1 and CDR2: MNHEY, SVGAGI. The CDR3 contains 14 residues. V shed 6 bases, J shed 3 bases, and the junction held 5 bases outside the gene matches. DNA for the CDR3: TGTGCCAGCAGCCGGGACAGGGGTCACTACGAGCAGTACTTC. It codes for CASSRDRGHYEQYF.

The V call is TRBV18, the J call TRBJ1-2; TRBD1 matches 9 bases. J was trimmed by 8 bases and V by 2 bases; bases with no gene match: 6. The CDR3 totals 14 residues. CDR1 KGHSH and CDR2 LQKENI come from the germline V gene. The CDR3 sequence is CASSPNRDRVGYTF. CDR3 DNA sequence: TGTGCCAGCTCACCAAACCGGGACAGGGTGGGCTACACCTTC.

The CDR3 region is CASSSATTGEQFF. Written as DNA, the CDR3 is TGTGCCAGCAGCTCAGCCACCACAGGGGAGCAGTTCTTC. The chain couples TRBV7-6 to TRBJ2-1, with D maybe TRBD1 (6 bases). This CDR3 spans 13 amino acids. V lost 4 bases and J 10 bases, leaving 14 bases between the germline ends. Per germline, CDR1 SGHVS and CDR2 FNYEAQ.